This paragraph reports one TCR beta chain. The sample comes from a study of cytomegalovirus exposure and HLA in healthy donors. TCRdb keeps only in-frame clones here, not all; method: immunoSEQ multiplex PCR. The sample contains under 200,000 clones, under 95% of which appear only once. The source material was PBMCs. The receptor was derived from a woman in her late teens or twenties in good health and CMV-seropositive.

DNA of the CDR3: TGTGCCAGCAGTTCCTCCATCCTAAACACTGAAGCTTTCTTT. The encoded protein is CASSSSILNTEAFF. The chain carries TRBV2 and TRBJ1-1; the D is unclear. V was pared by 5 bases and J by 2 bases, with 12 bases between. The CDR3 loop spans 14 amino acids. Germline lookup yields CDR1 SNHLY and CDR2 FYNNEI. Full variable domain (missing parts from reference TRBV2 and TRBJ1-1): EPEVTQTPSHQVTQMGQEVILRCVPISNHLYFYWYRQILGQKVEFLVSFYNNEISEKSEIFDDQFSVERPDGSNFTLKIRSTKLEDSAMYFCASSSSILNTEAFFGQGTRLTVV.